This T cell receptor (beta chain) was profiled in a study of cytomegalovirus exposure and HLA in healthy donors. The PCR ran on 60 Vbeta and 13 Jbeta primers. Data came from immunoSEQ multiplex PCR; TCRdb stores just in-frame clones and leaves some out. Of 65,000 to 85,000 clones detected, around 63% appear once; the ten largest clones hold about 2.1%. The TCR sequence derives from a woman in her 30s in good health and CMV-seronegative. Sample: PBMCs.

The CDR3 loop reads CASSFYGGDGYTF. The CDR3 DNA follows: TGTGCCAGCAGCTTTTACGGCGGGGATGGCTACACCTTC. The gene calls are TRBV7-9 and TRBJ1-2; D remains ambiguous. The germline V and J ends were trimmed by 3 bases and 6 bases, with 11 bases remaining between them. The CDR3 sequence is 13 residues long. Germline-derived CDR1 and CDR2 are SEHNR and FQNEAQ (reference sequence).